The entry below describes one T cell receptor beta chain. Antigen specificity is unknown. The data were taken from a study of shared clonotypes between healthy human individuals. Study results and limitations: Only blood was sampled; tissue repertoires likely differ. Of the naive CD4 clonotypes, approximately 5% were shared across several donors.

The V end lost 8 bases, the J end lost 2 bases, and 9 bases lay between the germline ends. This CDR3 spans 13 amino acids. The germline V gene encodes CDR1 MNHEY and CDR2 SMNVEV (reference sequence). Terminally differentiated effector memory CD45RA+ cells were left out of the naive CD8 fraction, which was CD45RO-negative and positively selected for CCR7. There were only Caucasian adults among the donors, and all lived in Nashville, Tennessee. The test was conducted at deep level. Produced via immunoSEQ multiplex PCR; TCRdb's table is partial and in-frame only. The data show hundreds of thousands of clones, about 95% seen once.

The sample consisted of naive CD8+ T cells sorted from blood. J is TRBJ2-2 and V is TRBV27; no firm D call. The sequence was collected from a woman in her 30s in good health. The CDR3 here is CASRLENTGELFF. The CDR3 region has the DNA TGTGCCAGCCGGCTAGAAAACACCGGGGAGCTGTTTTTT.